Below, 4 T cell receptor beta chains from the same sample are listed, as sequenced in a study of shared clonotypes between healthy human individuals. The method was immunoSEQ multiplex PCR; TCRdb's version includes in-frame clones alone and lacks a portion of them. The sample includes fewer than 3 million clones, around 92% of them seen just once. The sample comprised naive CD4+ T cells from PBMCs. Subset defined: CD45RA+ positively selected. These receptors all stem from a man between 18 and 29 years old in good health. Some clones in this sample may be carry-over from other donors' samples.

This sequence joins TRBV2 and TRBJ2-2; D might be TRBD1 (5 bases). This CDR3 is 16 amino acids long. V was pared by 0 bases and J by 12 bases, with 20 bases between. CDR1 and CDR2 (germline): SNHLY, FYNNEI. Written as DNA, the CDR3 is TGTGCCAGCAGTGAAGCGCCGGTGGGGCGCTTAGGGAAGCTGTTTTTT. Amino acid sequence: CASSEAPVGRLGKLFF.

The rearrangement links TRBV5-1 to TRBJ2-3; maybe TRBD1 (6 bases). Germline CDR1 reads SGHRS; CDR2 reads YFSETQ. V shed 3 bases and J shed 2 bases, with 16 bases lying between them. This CDR3 has 16 amino acids. The CDR3 DNA reads TGCGCCAGCAGCTCAGGACAGACGGCGAACACAGATACGCAGTATTTT. Its protein product is CASSSGQTANTDTQYF.

This clone has only one observation. The rearrangement links TRBV2 to TRBJ1-2, with D possibly matching TRBD1 (5 bases). Trimming removed 7 bases at V and 3 bases at J, with 18 bases between. The CDR3 has 15 amino acids. The V gene's germline CDR1 is SNHLY and CDR2 FYNNEI. The CDR3 loop is CASNPWTTVDYGYTF. The CDR3 DNA follows: TGTGCCAGCAACCCATGGACAACAGTTGACTATGGCTACACCTTC.

About this clone: Different DNA sequences within this sample yield the same CDR3. The rearrangement uses TRBV11-2 and TRBJ1-4; 11 bases align to TRBD1. The CDR3 sequence is 14 residues long. Looked up from germline, CDR1 is SGHAT and CDR2 is FQNNGV. V shed 5 bases and J 8 bases; nucleotides not matched to a gene: 4. CDR3: CASSLGQGGEKLFF. CDR3 coding DNA: TGTGCCAGCAGCCTGGGACAGGGGGGGGAAAAACTGTTTTTT. Drawing the rest from reference TRBV11-2 and TRBJ1-4, the complete variable domain is EAGVAQSPRYKIIEKRQSVAFWCNPISGHATLYWYQQILGQGPKLLIQFQNNGVVDDSQLPKDRFSAERLKGVDSTLKIQPAKLEDSAVYLCASSLGQGGEKLFFGSGTQLSVL.